Described below is a single T cell receptor (beta chain) sequence and its context. Its antigen is still unknown. V was cut by 7 bases and J by 9 bases, with 10 bases left in between. The CDR3 has 11 amino acids. CDR1 MDHEN and CDR2 SYDVKM come from the germline V gene. This record comes from a study of shared clonotypes between healthy human individuals. Study-level background: CD4 naive and memory got three plates each, CD8 naive two, CD8 memory one.

General study results and limits: What naive subsets generally showed was a larger estimated richness than memory subsets showed. In a handful of donors, around 5% of naive CD4 clonotypes appeared in common.

CD45RO-negative, CCR7-selected cells formed the naive CD8 fraction, which excluded terminally differentiated effector memory CD45RA+ cells. Recent vaccinations or acute infections were absent in the healthy HIV-negative adult donors. TCRdb keeps only in-frame clones here, not all; method: immunoSEQ multiplex PCR. The sample contains 700,000 to 950,000 clones, around 96% of which appear only once. This TCR came from a man aged 25-40 years in good health. The chain is built from TRBV28 and TRBJ1-5; D gene unclear. The sample consisted of naive CD8+ T cells sorted from blood. The CDR3 loop reads CASTRWGPQHF. CDR3 nucleotide sequence: TGTGCCAGCACAAGGTGGGGGCCCCAGCATTTT.